This TCR beta chain stems from a study of Ad26.COV2.S vaccination and SARS-CoV-2 variants. Study-wide results and caveats: Possibly, TCR breadth and depth analyses underestimated total T cell responses. Relative to placebo recipients, vaccine recipients exhibited elevated spike-specific TCR breadth.

A note on this clone: The antigen is undetermined.

Sequencing was performed with immunoSEQ multiplex PCR; in TCRdb, only in-frame clones are kept and a portion is missing. The sample has about 350,000 clones; around 92% are singletons. The origin of this receptor is a human donor who had recovered from COVID-19. The starting material was peripheral blood, obtained after recovery from COVID-19.

CDR3 region: CAISEQSRLPNYGYTF. The CDR3 DNA sequence: TGTGCCATCAGTGAGCAGTCCAGGCTTCCTAACTATGGCTACACCTTC. The chain is built from TRBV10-3 and TRBJ1-2; D remains unclear. Germline lookup yields CDR1 ENHRY and CDR2 SYGVKD. The V and J ends lost 2 bases and 0 bases respectively, with 13 bases between them. The CDR3 runs to 16 residues.